This paragraph covers one TCR beta chain sequence. The treatment here: some 19 received Ad26.COV2.S at low or high dose, single or two shots; five or six received placebo; per-sample allocation not given. Repertoires come from day 63 after the first vaccine or placebo injection. Immunization relied on an Ad26 vector, which expressed Wuhan-strain SARS-CoV-2 spike. Measured with immunoSEQ multiplex PCR; TCRdb has only the in-frame clones, and not every one. The data contain about 400,000 clones, roughly 90% of them singletons. The data were obtained in a study of Ad26.COV2.S vaccination and SARS-CoV-2 variants. This CDR3 spans 15 amino acids. From germline, CDR1 is MNHEY and CDR2 SVGEGT. V lost 4 bases and J lost 1, with 8 bases in between.

The V call is TRBV6-2 or TRBV6-3, the J call TRBJ2-6; D remains ambiguous. The source material was peripheral blood, sampled in a trial of Ad26.COV2.S vaccine versus placebo. The receptor was isolated from a person aged 18-60 years who received the Ad26.COV2.S COVID-19 vaccine or a placebo. CDR3 protein: CASSSAASGANVLTF. CDR3 bases: TGTGCCAGCAGTTCCGCGGCTTCTGGGGCCAACGTCCTGACTTTC.